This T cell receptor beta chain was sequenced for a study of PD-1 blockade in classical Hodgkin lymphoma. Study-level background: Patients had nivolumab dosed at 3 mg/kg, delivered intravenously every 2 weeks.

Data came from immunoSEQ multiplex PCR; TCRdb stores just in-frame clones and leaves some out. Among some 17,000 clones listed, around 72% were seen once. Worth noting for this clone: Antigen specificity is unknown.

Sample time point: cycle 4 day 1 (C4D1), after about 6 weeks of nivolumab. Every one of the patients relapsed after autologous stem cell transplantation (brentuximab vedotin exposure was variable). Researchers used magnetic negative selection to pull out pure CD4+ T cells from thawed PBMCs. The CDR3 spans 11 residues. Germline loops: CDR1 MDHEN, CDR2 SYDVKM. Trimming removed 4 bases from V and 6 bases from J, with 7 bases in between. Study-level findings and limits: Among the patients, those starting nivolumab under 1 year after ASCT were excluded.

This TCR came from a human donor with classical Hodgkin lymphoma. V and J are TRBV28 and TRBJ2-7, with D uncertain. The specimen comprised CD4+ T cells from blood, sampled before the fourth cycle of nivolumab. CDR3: CASSSPGEQYV. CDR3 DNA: TGTGCCAGCAGTTCACCGGGCGAGCAGTACGTC.